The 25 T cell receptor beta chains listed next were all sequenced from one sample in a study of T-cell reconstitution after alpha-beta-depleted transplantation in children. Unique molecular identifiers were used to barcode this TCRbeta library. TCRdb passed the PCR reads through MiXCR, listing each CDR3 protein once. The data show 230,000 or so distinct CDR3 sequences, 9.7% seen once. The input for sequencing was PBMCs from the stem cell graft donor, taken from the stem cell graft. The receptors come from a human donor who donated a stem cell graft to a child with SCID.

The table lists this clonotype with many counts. The CDR3 sequence: CASRQMGYSPLHF. The CDR3 DNA sequence: TGTGCCAGCAGACAGATGGGGTATTCACCCCTCCACTTT. The genes are TRBV27 and TRBJ1-6; D not certain. The CDR3 contains 13 residues. V lost 6 bases and J 8 bases, leaving 11 bases between the germline ends. CDR1 is MNHEY, CDR2 SMNVEV, per germline (reference sequence).

CDR3 protein: CASSKGARGNQPQHF. DNA of the CDR3: TGTGCCAGCAGTAAGGGGGCGCGAGGGAATCAGCCCCAGCATTTT. The chain carries TRBV5-6 and TRBJ1-5; 7 nucleotides agree with TRBD1. Trimming at V came to 5 bases and at J to 4 bases, leaving 9 bases not matched to a gene. Germline V gives CDR1 SGHDT, CDR2 YYEEEE. The CDR3 has 15 residues.

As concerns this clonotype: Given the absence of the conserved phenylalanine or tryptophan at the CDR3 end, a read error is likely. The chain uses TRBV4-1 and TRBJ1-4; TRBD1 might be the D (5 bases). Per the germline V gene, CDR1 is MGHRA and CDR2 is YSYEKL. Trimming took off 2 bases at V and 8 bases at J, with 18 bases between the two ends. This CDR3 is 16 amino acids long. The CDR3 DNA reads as TGCGCCAGCAGCCAACCTACCAGGGCAAAGAGAGAAAAACTGTTTTCT. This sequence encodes CASSQPTRAKREKLFS.

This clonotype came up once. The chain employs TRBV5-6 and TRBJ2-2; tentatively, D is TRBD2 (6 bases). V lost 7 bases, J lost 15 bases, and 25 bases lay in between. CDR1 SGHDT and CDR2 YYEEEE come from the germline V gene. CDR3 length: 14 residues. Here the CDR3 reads CASGPRRDPEKLFF. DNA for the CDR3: TGTGCCAGCGGCCCCAGGCGGGACCCCGAGAAGTTGTTTTTT.

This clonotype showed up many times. The CDR3 loop reads CASSVFRGSIMNTEAFF. In DNA form, the CDR3 reads TGTGCCAGCAGCGTCTTCAGGGGCTCAATTATGAACACTGAAGCTTTCTTT. The chain uses TRBV7-2 and TRBJ1-1, with a possible D match to TRBD1 (6 bases). Germline loops: CDR1 SGHTA, CDR2 FQGNSA. The CDR3 totals 17 residues. The germline V and J ends were trimmed by 5 bases and 0 bases, with 19 bases remaining between them. The complete variable domain, with remaining parts taken from reference TRBV7-2 and TRBJ1-1, reads GAGVSQSPSNKVTEKGKDVELRCDPISGHTALYWYRQSLGQGLEFLIYFQGNSAPDKSGLPSDRFSAERTGGSVSTLTIQRTQQEDSAVYLCASSVFRGSIMNTEAFFGQGTRLTVV.

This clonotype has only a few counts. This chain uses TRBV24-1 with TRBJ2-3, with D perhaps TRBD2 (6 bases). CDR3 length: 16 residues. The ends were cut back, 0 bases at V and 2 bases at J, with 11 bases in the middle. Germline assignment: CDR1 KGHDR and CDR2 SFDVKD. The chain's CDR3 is CATSDLFSGNTDTQYF. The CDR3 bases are TGTGCCACCAGTGATTTGTTTAGCGGAAACACAGATACGCAGTATTTT.

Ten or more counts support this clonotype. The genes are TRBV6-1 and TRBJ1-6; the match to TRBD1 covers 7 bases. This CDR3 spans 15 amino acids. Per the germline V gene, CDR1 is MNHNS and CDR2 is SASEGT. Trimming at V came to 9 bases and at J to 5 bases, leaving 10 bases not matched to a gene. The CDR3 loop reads CASRRGTEHNSPLHF. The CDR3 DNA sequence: TGTGCCAGTCGGCGCGGGACAGAACATAATTCACCCCTCCACTTT.

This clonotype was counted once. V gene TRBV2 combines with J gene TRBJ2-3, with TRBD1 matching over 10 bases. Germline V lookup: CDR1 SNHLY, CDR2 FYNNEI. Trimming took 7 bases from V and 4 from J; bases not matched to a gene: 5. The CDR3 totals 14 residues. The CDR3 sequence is CASTEDRGADTQYF. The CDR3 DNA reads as TGTGCCAGCACAGAGGACAGGGGGGCAGATACGCAGTATTTT.

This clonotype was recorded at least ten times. DNA of the CDR3: TGTGCCAGCTCACCACCCGTTCAGAACTATGGCTACACCTTC. Protein product: CASSPPVQNYGYTF. The chain links TRBV18 to TRBJ1-2; no clear D gene. The CDR3 extends over 14 amino acids. Between the trimmed V and J ends, which lost 0 bases and 2 bases, there was a span of 7 bases. Germline loops: CDR1 KGHSH, CDR2 LQKENI.

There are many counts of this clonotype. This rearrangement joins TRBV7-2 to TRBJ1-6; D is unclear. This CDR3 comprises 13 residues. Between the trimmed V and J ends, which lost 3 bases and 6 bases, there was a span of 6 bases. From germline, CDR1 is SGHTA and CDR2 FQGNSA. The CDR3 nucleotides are TGTGCCAGCAGCTTTGGTGGTAATTCACCCCTCCACTTT. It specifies CASSFGGNSPLHF.

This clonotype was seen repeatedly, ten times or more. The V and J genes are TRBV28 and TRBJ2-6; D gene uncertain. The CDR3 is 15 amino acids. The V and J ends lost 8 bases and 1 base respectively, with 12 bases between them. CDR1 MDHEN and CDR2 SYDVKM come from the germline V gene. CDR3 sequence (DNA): TGTGCCAGCGAAGAAGGGTATTCTGGGGCCAACGTCCTGACTTTC. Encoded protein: CASEEGYSGANVLTF. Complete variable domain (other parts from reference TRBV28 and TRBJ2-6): DVKVTQSSRYLVKRTGEKVFLECVQDMDHENMFWYRQDPGLGLRLIYFSYDVKMKEKGDIPEGYSVSREKKERFSLILESASTNQTSMYLCASEEGYSGANVLTFGAGSRLTVL.

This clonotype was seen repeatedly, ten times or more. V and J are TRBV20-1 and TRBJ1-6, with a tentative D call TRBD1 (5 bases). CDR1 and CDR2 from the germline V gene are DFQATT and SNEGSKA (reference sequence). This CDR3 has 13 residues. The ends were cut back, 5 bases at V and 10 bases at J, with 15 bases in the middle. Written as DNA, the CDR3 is TGCAGTGCTCGACGAGGGCGGGGGTCACCCCTCCACTTT. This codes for CSARRGRGSPLHF.

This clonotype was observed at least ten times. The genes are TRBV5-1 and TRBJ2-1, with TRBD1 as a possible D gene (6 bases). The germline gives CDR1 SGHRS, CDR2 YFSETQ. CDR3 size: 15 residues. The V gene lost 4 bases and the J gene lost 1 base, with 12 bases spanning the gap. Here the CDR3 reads CASSLGTSSYNEQFF. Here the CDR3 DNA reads TGCGCCAGCAGCCTCGGGACATCTTCCTACAATGAGCAGTTCTTC.

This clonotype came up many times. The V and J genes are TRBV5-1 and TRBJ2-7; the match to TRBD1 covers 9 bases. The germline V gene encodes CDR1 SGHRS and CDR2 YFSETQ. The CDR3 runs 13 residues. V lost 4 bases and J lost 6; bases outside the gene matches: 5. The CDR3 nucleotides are TGCGCCAGCAGCAATACAGGGGGCGCCGAGCAGTACTTC. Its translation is CASSNTGGAEQYF.

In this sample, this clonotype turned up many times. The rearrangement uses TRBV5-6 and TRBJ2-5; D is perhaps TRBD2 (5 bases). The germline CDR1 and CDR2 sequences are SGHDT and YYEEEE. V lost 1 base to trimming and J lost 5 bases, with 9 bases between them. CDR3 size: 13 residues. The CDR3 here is CASSLWERETQYF. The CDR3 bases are TGTGCCAGCAGCTTGTGGGAGAGGGAGACCCAGTACTTC.

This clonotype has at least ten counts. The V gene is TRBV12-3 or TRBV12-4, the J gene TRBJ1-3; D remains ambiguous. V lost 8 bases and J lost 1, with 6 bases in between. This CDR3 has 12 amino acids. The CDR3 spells CASFQSGNTIYF. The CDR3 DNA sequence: TGTGCCAGCTTCCAATCTGGAAACACCATATATTTT.

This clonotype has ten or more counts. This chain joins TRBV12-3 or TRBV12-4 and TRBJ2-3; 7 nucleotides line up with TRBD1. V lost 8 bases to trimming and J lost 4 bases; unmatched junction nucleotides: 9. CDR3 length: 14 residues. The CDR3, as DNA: TGTGCCAGCCACCCAGACAGGGACGCAGATACGCAGTATTTT. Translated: CASHPDRDADTQYF.

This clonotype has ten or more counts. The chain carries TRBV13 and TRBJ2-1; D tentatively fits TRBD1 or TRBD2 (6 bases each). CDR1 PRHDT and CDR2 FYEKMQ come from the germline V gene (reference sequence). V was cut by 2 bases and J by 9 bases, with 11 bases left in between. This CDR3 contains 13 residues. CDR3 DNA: TGTGCCAGCAGCTTATGGGGGGCCGGTGAGCAGTTCTTC. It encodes CASSLWGAGEQFF.

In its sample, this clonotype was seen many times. The CDR3 protein is CASSLSTGGFTDTQYF. The CDR3 bases are TGTGCCAGCAGTTTATCCACGGGGGGATTCACAGATACGCAGTATTTT. The rearrangement joins TRBV12-3 or TRBV12-4 to TRBJ2-3; 7 bases agree with TRBD2. There are 16 residues in the CDR3. The ends lost 2 bases at V and 2 bases at J; junction bases unmatched: 7.

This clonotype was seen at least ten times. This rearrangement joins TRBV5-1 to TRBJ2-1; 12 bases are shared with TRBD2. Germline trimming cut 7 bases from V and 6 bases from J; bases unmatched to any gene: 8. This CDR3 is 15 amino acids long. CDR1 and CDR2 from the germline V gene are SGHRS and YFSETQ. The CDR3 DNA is TGCGCCAGCCGAATGACTAGCGGGGGCTTCAATGAGCAGTTCTTC. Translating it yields CASRMTSGGFNEQFF.

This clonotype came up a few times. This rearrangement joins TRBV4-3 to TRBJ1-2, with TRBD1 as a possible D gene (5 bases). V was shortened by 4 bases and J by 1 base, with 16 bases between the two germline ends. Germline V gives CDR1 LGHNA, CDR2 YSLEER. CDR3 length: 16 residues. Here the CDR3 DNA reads TGCGCCAGCAGCCGAACCCGGACACTTCTTAACTATGGCTACACCTTC. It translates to CASSRTRTLLNYGYTF.

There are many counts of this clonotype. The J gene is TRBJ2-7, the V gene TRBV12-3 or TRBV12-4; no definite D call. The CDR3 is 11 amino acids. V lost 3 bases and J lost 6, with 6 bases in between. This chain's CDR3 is CASSFGVEQYF. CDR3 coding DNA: TGTGCCAGCAGTTTTGGGGTCGAGCAGTACTTC.

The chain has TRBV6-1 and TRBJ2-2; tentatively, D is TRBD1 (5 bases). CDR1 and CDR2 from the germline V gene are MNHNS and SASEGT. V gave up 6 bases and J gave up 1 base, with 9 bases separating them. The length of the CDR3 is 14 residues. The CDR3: CASSNQGNTGELFF. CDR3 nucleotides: TGTGCCAGCAGCAACCAGGGGAACACCGGGGAGCTGTTTTTT.

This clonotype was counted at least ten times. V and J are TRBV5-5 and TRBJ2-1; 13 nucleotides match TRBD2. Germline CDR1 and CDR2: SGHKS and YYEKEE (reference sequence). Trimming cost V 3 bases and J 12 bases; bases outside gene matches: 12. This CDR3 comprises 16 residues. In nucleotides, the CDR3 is TGTGCCAGCAGCTCCTTGGGACTAGCGGGGTTACCCTCGCAGTTCTTC. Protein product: CASSSLGLAGLPSQFF.

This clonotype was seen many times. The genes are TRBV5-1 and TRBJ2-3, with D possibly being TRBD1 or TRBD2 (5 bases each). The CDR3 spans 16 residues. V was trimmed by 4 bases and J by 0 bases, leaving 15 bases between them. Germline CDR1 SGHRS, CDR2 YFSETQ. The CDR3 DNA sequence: TGCGCCAGCAGCATGGGGGACGGACTCAGCACAGATACGCAGTATTTT. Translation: CASSMGDGLSTDTQYF.